This TCR beta chain was found in a study of blood T cell repertoires in COVID-19. The table came from immunoSEQ multiplex PCR; TCRdb's copy has only in-frame clones and leaves some out. The data show about 220,000 clones, around 89% seen once. CDR1 is KGHSH and CDR2 is LQKENI in the germline V gene. Deletions cut 6 bases from V and 11 bases from J, with 17 bases between. CDR3 size: 13 residues. The clonotype was recovered from a woman between 25 and 40 years old who had recovered from COVID-19. V usage is TRBV18 and J usage is TRBJ1-5; the D gene is possibly TRBD1 (6 bases). Material: PBMCs or T cells enriched from blood (not recorded which). The CDR3 sequence: CASSPDRSGAQHF. CDR3 sequence (DNA): TGTGCCAGCTCTCCAGACAGGTCCGGGGCCCAGCATTTT.